This T cell receptor (beta chain) originates from a study of T cells after yellow fever vaccination. Using its own MiXCR run on the 5' RACE reads, TCRdb lists one record per CDR3 protein. The sample has about 400,000 distinct CDR3 sequences; approximately 5.7% are singletons. V shed 3 bases and J 2 bases; nucleotides not matched to a gene: 6. The CDR3 contains 16 residues. Germline V lookup: CDR1 DFQATT, CDR2 SNEGSKA (reference sequence). The sequenced sample was PBMCs, obtained 5 days after the yellow fever booster vaccination. This TCR came from a man aged 25 to 45 who received the YFV17D yellow fever vaccine. The J gene is TRBJ2-5, the V gene TRBV20-1; TRBD2 matches 13 bases. CDR3 DNA sequence: TGCAGTGCTAGGGGGACTAGCGGGATCCGGCAAGAGACCCAGTACTTC. Protein: CSARGTSGIRQETQYF.